A selection of T cell receptor beta chains follows, all from one sample in a study of PD-1 blockade in classical Hodgkin lymphoma. Method: immunoSEQ multiplex PCR; TCRdb's copy keeps in-frame clones and lacks some. The sample lists about 110,000 clones, roughly nine tenths occurring once. The sample here was peripheral blood mononuclear cells (PBMCs), taken before the second cycle of nivolumab. The receptor source for this set is a human donor with classical Hodgkin lymphoma. Both conserved end residues are part of each CDR3. Each record gives: V gene, J gene, clone size, D gene, CDR3 protein, CDR3 DNA. The D gene is left open where the match is weak. Only part of the rows carry a size: once, few, many, or a class if the clone is expanded.

TRBV25-1	TRBJ2-7	NA	NA	CASSASWAEQYF	TGTGCCAGCAGTGCTAGCTGGGCCGAGCAGTACTTC
TRBV19	TRBJ2-2	NA	TRBD1	CASSTQGALPGELFF	TGTGCCAGTAGTACACAGGGGGCTCTCCCCGGGGAGCTGTTTTTT
TRBV28	TRBJ2-6	once	NA	CASSPDNSGANVLTF	TGTGCCAGCAGTCCGGACAATTCTGGGGCCAACGTCCTGACTTTC
TRBV7-9	TRBJ2-3	NA	NA	CASSGGAQMADTQYF	TGTGCCAGCAGCGGAGGGGCCCAAATGGCAGATACGCAGTATTTT
TRBV11-3	TRBJ2-5	NA	NA	CASSPRGSKETQYF	TGTGCCAGCAGCCCCAGGGGCAGCAAAGAGACCCAGTACTTC
TRBV10-3	TRBJ2-1	NA	NA	CAISESGKLSYNEQFF	TGTGCCATCAGTGAGTCGGGGAAGCTTTCCTACAATGAGCAGTTCTTC
TRBV6-5	TRBJ1-5	once	NA	CASSRRSNQPQHF	TGTGCCAGCAGTCGGAGGAGCAATCAGCCCCAGCATTTT
TRBV27	TRBJ2-3	NA	TRBD1	CASSSGTGIEELVRDTQYF	TGTGCCAGCAGTTCCGGGACAGGGATAGAGGAGTTAGTGAGAGATACGCAGTATTTT
TRBV6-1	TRBJ1-2	NA	NA	CASTPLRGAGGYTF	TGTGCCAGCACCCCCCTTCGGGGGGCGGGGGGCTACACCTTC
TRBV7-9	TRBJ2-1	NA	TRBD1	CASSQDRGQYNEQFF	TGCGCCAGCAGCCAAGATCGGGGACAGTACAATGAGCAGTTCTTC
TRBV4-3	TRBJ2-7	few	NA	CASSQDLGFYEQYF	TGCGCCAGCAGCCAAGACCTAGGTTTCTACGAGCAGTACTTC
TRBV5-4	TRBJ1-2	NA	NA	CASTDTGTSRYGYTF	TGTGCCAGCACCGATACGGGGACCAGTCGATATGGCTACACCTTC
TRBV7-9	TRBJ1-5	NA	TRBD1	CASSGRTGTGGDQPQHF	TGTGCCAGCAGCGGCCGAACCGGGACAGGGGGCGATCAGCCCCAGCATTTT
TRBV12-5	TRBJ2-7	NA	TRBD2	CASGLVRLAGMNEQYF	TGTGCTAGTGGTTTGGTAAGACTAGCGGGAATGAACGAGCAGTACTTC
TRBV30	TRBJ2-2	NA	TRBD2	CAWTPGLGSTGELFF	TGTGCCTGGACTCCGGGACTAGGTAGCACCGGGGAGCTGTTTTTT
TRBV11-2	TRBJ2-5	NA	NA	CASGQGGKTQYF	TGTGCCAGTGGTCAGGGAGGAAAGACCCAGTACTTC